This TCR beta chain was recorded in a study of blood T cell repertoires in COVID-19. Trimming pared 2 bases from V and 2 bases from J, leaving 7 bases between. CDR1 and CDR2 from the germline V gene are MNHEY and SVGEGT. CDR3 length: 14 amino acids. Clones were read by immunoSEQ multiplex PCR, and TCRdb kept only the in-frame ones, dropping some. The data hold 150,000 to 200,000 clones, with roughly 88% observed a single time. The receptor comes from a woman in her fifties or sixties with acute or convalescent COVID-19. Source material: peripheral blood. The chain has TRBV6-2 or TRBV6-3 and TRBJ1-5; the D is unclear. The CDR3: CASSYAAGNQPQHF. The CDR3, as DNA: TGTGCCAGCAGTTACGCGGCTGGCAATCAGCCCCAGCATTTT.